This entry concerns a single T cell receptor beta chain. V dropped 0 bases and J dropped 7; count of bases not matched to a gene: 3. The CDR3 sequence is 15 residues long. The germline V gene has CDR1 ENHRY and CDR2 SYGVKD. These data belong to a study of blood T cell repertoires in COVID-19. Looking at the study overall: Both acute and convalescent COVID-19 samples were obtained from the United States, Italy and Spain. From T cells, B-cell-depleted T cells, or PBMCs came the material, which was cDNA or gDNA.

In the source study's methods: How many nucleated cells were present was estimated from reference gene primer amplification. Data came from immunoSEQ multiplex PCR; TCRdb stores just in-frame clones and leaves some out. The D gene and trimming were derived from the DNA, and the V and J assignments and clone size from that table. The sample holds some 110,000 clones; about 85% are singletons and the top ten take 4% to 5%. This receptor was taken from a man between 50 and 59 years old with acute or convalescent COVID-19. The sequencing sample was made of peripheral blood. The chain has TRBV10-3 and TRBJ2-2; TRBD2 matches 9 bases. As DNA, the CDR3 is TGTGCCATCAGTGAGTCGGCTAGCGGGGTCGGGGAGCTGTTTTTT. It is translated as CAISESASGVGELFF.